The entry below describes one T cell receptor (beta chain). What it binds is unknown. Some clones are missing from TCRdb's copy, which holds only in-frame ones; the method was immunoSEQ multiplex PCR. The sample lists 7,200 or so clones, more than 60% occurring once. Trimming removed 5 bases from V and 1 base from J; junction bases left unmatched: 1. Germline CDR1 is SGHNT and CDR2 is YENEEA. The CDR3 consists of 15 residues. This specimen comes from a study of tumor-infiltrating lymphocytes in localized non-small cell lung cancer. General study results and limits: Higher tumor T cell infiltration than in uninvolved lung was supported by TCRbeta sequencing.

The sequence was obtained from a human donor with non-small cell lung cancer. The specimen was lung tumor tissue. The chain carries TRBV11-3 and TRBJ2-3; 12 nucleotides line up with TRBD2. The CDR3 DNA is TGTGCCAGCAGCCGACTAGCGGGGGGCACAGATACGCAGTATTTT. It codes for CASSRLAGGTDTQYF.